A selection of T cell receptor beta chains follows, all from one sample in a study of Ad26.COV2.S vaccination and SARS-CoV-2 variants. Repertoires were generated with immunoSEQ multiplex PCR, while TCRdb's copy carries only in-frame clones and drops some. The sample carries 380,000 or so clones, about 83% recorded once. Sample: peripheral blood, taken in a trial of Ad26.COV2.S vaccine versus placebo. The receptors stem from a person aged 18-60 years who received the Ad26.COV2.S COVID-19 vaccine or a placebo. The CDR3 runs from the conserved cysteine through the conserved F or W. A D gene is named only where the DNA matches it firmly. A clone size is listed for some rows: how often the clone was seen (once, few, many), or a class if it is expanded.

d_gene	abundance	j_gene	v_gene	CDR3nt	CDR3aa
.	.	TRBJ1-1	TRBV25-1	TGTGCCAGCAGTGGGTCCTTGAACACTGAAGCTTTCTTT	CASSGSLNTEAFF
.	.	TRBJ2-7	TRBV7-9	TGTGCCAGCAGCGTGGGGACCGGCTACGAGCAGTACTTC	CASSVGTGYEQYF
.	.	TRBJ2-1	TRBV11-3	TGTGCCAGCAGCTTAAGGGACACTGTTTACAATGAGCAGTTCTTC	CASSLRDTVYNEQFF
TRBD2	.	TRBJ2-7	TRBV6-5	TGTGCCAGCAGCCTCGTTAGCGGGGGCCCGGGGTACTTC	CASSLVSGGPGYF
.	.	TRBJ1-2	TRBV24-1	TGTGCCACCAGTGATTGGGGCTATGGCTACACCTTC	CATSDWGYGYTF
.	.	TRBJ1-4	TRBV5-1	TGCGCCAGCAGCTTTCTTACAGGAGCAACTAATGAAAAACTGTTTTTT	CASSFLTGATNEKLFF
.	once	TRBJ2-1	TRBV7-3	TGTGCCAGCAGCTTAACTGGGGCATTCCGGCGATCGGGGGATGAGCAGTTCTTC	CASSLTGAFRRSGDEQFF
.	.	TRBJ1-1	TRBV6-5	TGTGCCAGCACTCGAGGAGGCAGGAACACTGAAGCTTTCTTT	CASTRGGRNTEAFF
TRBD1	few	TRBJ1-6	TRBV6-4	TGTGCCAGCAGCGCACAGGGGGCCCGGGATTCACCCCTCCACTTT	CASSAQGARDSPLHF
.	.	TRBJ1-2	TRBV14	TGTGCCAGCAGCCAAGTCAGTAGGGCCGCTGTCTATGGCTACACCTTC	CASSQVSRAAVYGYTF
TRBD2	.	TRBJ2-7	TRBV27	TGTGCCAGCAAGTGGAGCGGGGGGTCCCACTCCTACGAGCAGTACTTC	CASKWSGGSHSYEQYF
TRBD1	.	TRBJ1-6	TRBV19	TGTGCCAGTAAGAAGGGACAGGTTGATAATTCACCCCTCCACTTT	CASKKGQVDNSPLHF
.	.	TRBJ1-1	TRBV13	TGTGCCAGCAGCACCGACCTGAACACTGAAGCTTTCTTT	CASSTDLNTEAFF
.	.	TRBJ1-1	TRBV9	TGTGCCAGCAGCGTAGGATTGGGGAACACTGAAGCTTTCTTT	CASSVGLGNTEAFF
.	few	TRBJ2-1	TRBV19	TGTGCCAGTAGTATATCGGACTGGTCGGATGAGCAGTTCTTC	CASSISDWSDEQFF
TRBD1	.	TRBJ2-7	TRBV19	TGTGCCAGTAGTATAGGACAGGGTCGTTACGAGCAGTACTTC	CASSIGQGRYEQYF
.	.	TRBJ2-5	TRBV7-2	TGTGCCAGCAGCTATAGGAGGTACCAAGAGACCCAGTACTTC	CASSYRRYQETQYF
.	few	TRBJ2-5	TRBV18	TGTGCCAGCCCGCCCTCCCCGAACCCCGTAGGGGAGACCCAGTACTTC	CASPPSPNPVGETQYF
.	.	TRBJ2-2	TRBV5-1	TGCGCCAGCAGCCCGGGGACTTCTCGGGAGCTGTTTTTT	CASSPGTSRELFF
.	.	TRBJ2-5	TRBV19	TGTGCCAGTAGTATCGATATGGCGAGTCTGGAGACCCAGTACTTC	CASSIDMASLETQYF
.	.	TRBJ2-7	TRBV6-5	TGTGCCAGCAGCCCCGGGACACCCTCCGAGCAGTACTTC	CASSPGTPSEQYF
TRBD1	.	TRBJ1-2	TRBV7-9	TGTGCCAGCAGCGACACCGGGACAGGGGGAGAAGGCTACACCTTC	CASSDTGTGGEGYTF
.	.	TRBJ2-6	TRBV5-6	TGTGCCAGCAGCACTGCGAGCTCTGGGGCCAACGTCCTGACTTTC	CASSTASSGANVLTF
.	.	TRBJ2-7	TRBV23-1	TGCGCCAGCACACGGGGCCAAACCTACGAGCAGTACTTC	CASTRGQTYEQYF
TRBD1	.	TRBJ1-2	TRBV9	TGTGCCAGCAGCGCCTCCTCCGGGACAGGGATCGGCTACACCTTC	CASSASSGTGIGYTF
TRBD2	few	TRBJ2-5	TRBV6-5	TGTGCCAGCAGAGTAGCGGGAGAAGAGACCCAGTACTTC	CASRVAGEETQYF
.	.	TRBJ2-1	TRBV9	TGTGCCAGCAGCGTAGCGGGCCCCAACAATGAGCAGTTCTTC	CASSVAGPNNEQFF
.	.	TRBJ2-1	TRBV6-5	TGTGCCAGCAGTTTCGAGCAGAATGAGCAGTTCTTC	CASSFEQNEQFF
.	.	TRBJ1-2	TRBV5-4	TGTGCCAGCAGCTTGGTGGGGGGCGGCTACACCTTC	CASSLVGGGYTF
.	.	TRBJ2-7	TRBV4-2	TGTGCCAGCAGCCATGAAGGCGAGCAGTACTTC	CASSHEGEQYF
.	.	TRBJ1-6	TRBV18	TGTGCCAGCTCATCGGTCGATTCACCCCTCCACTTT	CASSSVDSPLHF
TRBD2	.	TRBJ2-7	TRBV12-3/TRBV12-4	TGTGCCAGCAGGGGGGAGGGAGGCGAGCAGTACTTC	CASRGEGGEQYF
.	.	TRBJ1-2	TRBV6-5	TGTGCCAGCAGGGGTGGGGGGGCGGCATATGGCTACACCTTC	CASRGGGAAYGYTF
.	.	TRBJ1-5	TRBV5-1	TGCGCCAGCAGCCTATGGACCGGAGATCAGCCCCAGCATTTT	CASSLWTGDQPQHF
.	.	TRBJ1-1	TRBV6-5	TGTGCCAGCAGTCTCTTGAACACTGAAGCTTTCTTT	CASSLLNTEAFF
TRBD1	.	TRBJ1-5	TRBV30	TGTGCCTGGAGTCGGGACAGGGTAGGGGGTGGCAATCAGCCCCAGCATTTT	CAWSRDRVGGGNQPQHF
.	few	TRBJ1-6	TRBV7-2	TGTGCCAGCAGCTTACTATATAATTCACCCCTCCACTTT	CASSLLYNSPLHF
.	.	TRBJ1-3	TRBV12-5	TGTGCTAGTGGTTTGGGTTTTGGGACCGCCAACTCTGGAAACACCATATATTTT	CASGLGFGTANSGNTIYF
.	few	TRBJ2-1	TRBV24-1	TGTGCCACCTGGGACCCCCATGAGCGCCATGAGCAGTTCTTC	CATWDPHERHEQFF
.	.	TRBJ1-2	TRBV30	TGTGCCTGGAGGAAGCCTACACAGTTGGCCCTTTACTTC	CAWRKPTQLALYF
.	.	TRBJ2-3	TRBV27	TGTGCCAGCAGTGGACGGGAAACGACAGATACGCAGTATTTT	CASSGRETTDTQYF
.	.	TRBJ2-7	TRBV7-9	TGTGCCAGCAGCCCAGAAGGGAAATGGGAGCAGTACTTC	CASSPEGKWEQYF
.	.	TRBJ2-3	TRBV21-1	TGTGCCACCCGACTAGTTAGAGAGACAGATACGCAGTATTTT	CATRLVRETDTQYF
.	.	TRBJ2-5	TRBV7-8	TGTGCCAGCAGCTTCGGGCGGGAGACCCAGTACTTC	CASSFGRETQYF
.	.	TRBJ2-2	TRBV11-1	TGTGCCAGCAGCTTTGGGTGGGCCGGGGAGCTGTTTTTT	CASSFGWAGELFF
.	.	TRBJ2-5	TRBV24-1	TGTGCCACCAGGGGAGGGGGCGAGACCCAGTACTTC	CATRGGGETQYF
.	.	TRBJ1-2	TRBV19	TGTGCCAGTAGTGTCGGGCTTCGGAAGGGCGCTGGCTACACCTTC	CASSVGLRKGAGYTF
.	.	TRBJ2-7	TRBV5-4	TGTGCCAGCAGCCGAATAGGAGGGAGATGGAGCGAGCAGTACTTC	CASSRIGGRWSEQYF
TRBD2	.	TRBJ2-3	TRBV19	TGTGCCAGTAGTGGGGGGACTAGCGGGAGGGAAGATACGCAGTATTTT	CASSGGTSGREDTQYF
.	.	TRBJ2-7	TRBV4-1	TGCGCCAGCAGTCCCCTGAGCGGAACCTACGAGCAGTACTTC	CASSPLSGTYEQYF
.	.	TRBJ2-7	TRBV5-4	TGTGCCAGCAGCTTGGCTGGCAGGGGAGTCGAGCAGTACTTC	CASSLAGRGVEQYF
.	.	TRBJ1-1	TRBV18	TGTGCCAGCTCACCAATGGTACAGACGAACACTGAAGCTTTCTTT	CASSPMVQTNTEAFF
.	few	TRBJ2-7	TRBV5-4	TGTGCCAGCAGCTTGTCCGCGGGACTTACCTACGAGCAGTACTTC	CASSLSAGLTYEQYF
.	.	TRBJ2-5	TRBV6-6	TGTGCCAGCAGTTACTCGCCGGGCCAAGAGACCCAGTACTTC	CASSYSPGQETQYF
.	.	TRBJ1-6	TRBV6-1	TGTGCCAGCAGTGAAACCCGGCATAATTCACCCCTCCACTTT	CASSETRHNSPLHF
TRBD1	.	TRBJ1-2	TRBV5-1	TGCGCCAGCAGCTCCCTGGACAGGGAGAGTGGCTACACCTTC	CASSSLDRESGYTF
TRBD2	.	TRBJ2-2	TRBV11-3	TGTGCCAGCAGCTACAGACTAGCCCCCGGGGAGCTGTTTTTT	CASSYRLAPGELFF
TRBD1	.	TRBJ1-2	TRBV12-3/TRBV12-4	TGTGCCAGCAGCGACAGGGCGGGCTATGGCTACACCTTC	CASSDRAGYGYTF